This section outlines one TCR beta chain sequence together with its context. The trim removed 4 bases at V and 6 bases at J, leaving 12 bases unmatched. This CDR3 has 18 residues. Germline lookup yields CDR1 SGHRS and CDR2 YFSETQ. Here immunoSEQ multiplex PCR was the method, and the copy in TCRdb shows in-frame clones only, minus some. The sample carries around 120,000 clones, roughly four fifths recorded once. This sample was taken from a study of blood T cell repertoires in COVID-19. The genes are TRBV5-1 and TRBJ2-3, with 15 bases that match TRBD2. The receptor comes from a man aged 65 to 79 with active or convalescent COVID-19. Sequenced input: peripheral blood. CDR3 residues: CASSARPPGTSGRDTQYF. In DNA, the CDR3 is TGCGCCAGCAGCGCAAGGCCCCCCGGGACTAGCGGGAGGGATACGCAGTATTTT.